This TCR beta chain came from a study of Graves' ophthalmopathy and Graves' hyperthyroidism. Study-level background: The study drew peripheral blood at initial diagnosis, before any treatment. Regarding the study as a whole: Prediction of ophthalmopathy progression reached around 70% sensitivity and around 72% specificity.

This clonotype was recorded a few times. Its antigen remains unknown. The study amplified TCR beta CDR3 regions using RNA transcripts. First-round RT-PCR used HTBI primers; second-round multiplex PCR followed. TCRdb reprocessed the multiplex PCR reads via MiXCR and lists one record per CDR3 protein. The sample comprises fewer than 600,000 distinct CDR3 sequences, about an eighth of which are singletons, and 9.8% rests with the top ten. The J segment lost 0 bases and the V segment lost 4 bases, leaving 11 bases of the junction unmatched. CDR3 length: 18 amino acids. Germline CDR1 reads SGHRS; CDR2 reads YFSETQ. Disease in donors with ophthalmopathy had moderate-to-severe activity, CAS ≥3, NOSPECS ≥4 and under 3 months' duration. Uncontrolled infections, pregnancy, lactation or other autoimmune diseases led to patient exclusion.

This sequence originates from a woman in her twenties or thirties with Graves' ophthalmopathy. Specimen: blood. The chain recombines TRBV5-1 with TRBJ2-7; TRBD2 matches 12 bases. CDR3 nucleotide sequence: TGCGCCAGCAGCCCGTTAGATCCGACTAGCGGGAGCTCCTACGAGCAGTACTTC. Translating it yields CASSPLDPTSGSSYEQYF.